This T cell receptor (beta chain) derives from a study of somatic mutations in cytotoxic T cells in rheumatoid arthritis. Germline CDR1 SGHNT, CDR2 YYREEE (reference sequence). The CDR3 totals 16 residues. V was trimmed by 4 bases and J by 5 bases, leaving 21 bases between them. Assay used: immunoSEQ multiplex PCR; TCRdb lists only in-frame clones, some missing. The sample has nearly 20,000 clones, around 80% seen once. The chain has TRBV5-4 and TRBJ1-1; tentative D call: TRBD1 (5 bases). This sequence originates from a woman aged 45-65 years in good health. Sequenced material: CD8+ T cells sorted from blood. The CDR3 is CASSPFLGLLATEAFF. CDR3 bases: TGTGCCAGCAGCCCGTTTTTGGGACTTTTAGCTACTGAAGCTTTCTTT. Full variable domain (outside the CDR3, taken from reference TRBV5-4 and TRBJ1-1): ETGVTQSPTHLIKTRGQQVTLRCSSQSGHNTVSWYQQALGQGPQFIFQYYREEENGRGNFPPRFSGLQFPNYSSELNVNALELDDSALYLCASSPFLGLLATEAFFGQGTRLTVV.